This T cell receptor (beta chain) is drawn from a study of shared clonotypes between healthy human individuals. The assay was immunoSEQ multiplex PCR, and TCRdb's table has in-frame clones only and misses some. The sample shows about 960,000 clones, over 60% of them seen only once. Subsets obtained from CD4+ cells comprised CD45RA+ naive and CD45RA-negative memory cells. This CDR3 contains 15 residues. V lost 3 bases, J lost 4 bases, and 3 bases stayed unmatched. Germline V gives CDR1 SGHTA, CDR2 FQGNSA. Input material: memory CD4+ T cells sorted from blood. Subset described: CD45RA-negative fraction. The chain combines TRBV7-2 with TRBJ2-3, with 11 nucleotides matching TRBD2. The sequence came from a man between 18 and 29 years old in good health. The CDR3 nucleotides are TGTGCCAGCAGCTTGCTAGCGGGAGGCGCAGATACGCAGTATTTT. Its translation: CASSLLAGGADTQYF.